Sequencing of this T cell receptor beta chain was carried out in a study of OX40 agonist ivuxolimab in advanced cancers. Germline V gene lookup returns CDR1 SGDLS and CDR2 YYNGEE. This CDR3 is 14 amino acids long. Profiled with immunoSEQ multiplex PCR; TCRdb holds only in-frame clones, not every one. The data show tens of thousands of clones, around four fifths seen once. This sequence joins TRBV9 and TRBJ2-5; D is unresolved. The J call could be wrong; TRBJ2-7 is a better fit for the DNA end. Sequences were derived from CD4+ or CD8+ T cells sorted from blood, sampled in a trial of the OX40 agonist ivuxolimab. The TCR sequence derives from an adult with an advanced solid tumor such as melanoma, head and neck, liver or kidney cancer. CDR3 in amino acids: CASSVDTSSYEQYF. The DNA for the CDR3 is TGTGCCAGCAGCGTAGACACGAGCTCCTACGAGCAGTACTTC.